The 27 T cell receptor beta chains listed next were all sequenced from one sample in a study of T-cell reconstitution after alpha-beta-depleted transplantation in children (TCRdb year 2016). Libraries came from PCR. This sample was sequenced with an Illumina HiSeq 2500. Molecular barcoding was employed in the preparation of TCR libraries, with unique molecular identifiers being used to normalize TCRbeta repertoire quantification. TCRdb reran the public reads through fastp at Q25 and MiXCR, keeping productive beta chains. Each entry is one CDR3 protein sequence, shown with its most common DNA and genes. A total of tens of thousands of distinct CDR3 sequences appear in this sample, around 18% of them only once. Of the sample, less than 60% falls within the top ten clones. This specimen's treatment or condition label, interpreted: allogeneic hematopoietic cell transplantation with graft depleted of TCRalphabeta T cells and CD19 B cells.

This material consisted of PBMCs, mostly from graft donor cells, taken 360 days after TCRalphabeta/CD19-depleted stem cell transplant. The receptor set was obtained from a male patient between 2 and 10 years old who had a stem cell transplant for acute lymphoblastic leukemia, so the T cells may come from the graft donor.

This clonotype has a count of ten or more. This rearrangement joins TRBV27 to TRBJ2-7; D remains unclear. Germline values: CDR1 MNHEY, CDR2 SMNVEV (reference sequence). The CDR3 loop spans 15 amino acids. V was pared by 8 bases and J by 3 bases, with 20 bases between. The CDR3 region is CASRHKPATNYEQYF. As DNA, the CDR3 is TGTGCCAGCCGCCATAAGCCCGCGACAAACTACGAGCAGTACTTC.

The sample holds a few counts of this clonotype. The chain is built from TRBV5-4 and TRBJ2-2; 7 bases are shared with TRBD2. This CDR3 spans 15 amino acids. The junction had 6 bases not matched to a gene; V was cut back by 3 bases and J by 4 bases. Germline lookup yields CDR1 SGHNT and CDR2 YYREEE (reference sequence). DNA for the CDR3: TGTGCCAGCAGCTCACCGGGACTACGCACCGGGGAGCTGTTTTTT. This sequence encodes CASSSPGLRTGELFF.

This clonotype came up a few times. The genes are TRBV6-5 and TRBJ2-2; 9 nucleotides match TRBD1. The V and J ends lost 4 bases and 4 bases, in that order; junction bases with no gene match: 4. The CDR3 runs to 15 residues. Germline V gene data show CDR1 as MNHEY and CDR2 as SVGAGI. The DNA for the CDR3 is TGTGCCAGCAGTTCACAGGGGGCGCCCACCGGGGAGCTGTTTTTT. It translates to CASSSQGAPTGELFF.

The chain is built from TRBV19 and TRBJ1-2; D is possibly TRBD1 (6 bases). V shed 9 bases and J shed 8 bases, with 16 bases lying between them. Germline values: CDR1 LNHDA, CDR2 SQIVND (reference sequence). The CDR3 loop spans 12 amino acids. CDR3 sequence: CASNRVKGGYTF. The CDR3 nucleotides read TGTGCCAGCAACAGGGTGAAGGGCGGCTACACCTTC.

This clonotype was detected a few times. The chain is built from TRBV5-1 and TRBJ2-3, with 13 nucleotides matching TRBD2. Germline trimming cut 1 base from V and 4 bases from J; bases unmatched to any gene: 3. The CDR3 has 16 amino acids. CDR1 and CDR2 from the germline V gene are SGHRS and YFSETQ. The CDR3, as DNA: TGCGCCAGCAGCTTGCCCGGGACTAGCGGGGCAGATACGCAGTATTTT. Protein: CASSLPGTSGADTQYF.

This chain links TRBV15 with TRBJ2-5, with D perhaps matching TRBD1 or TRBD2 (7 bases each). The V end was cut by 0 bases, the J end by 4 bases, with 18 bases between. The CDR3 loop spans 17 amino acids. Germline CDR1 and CDR2: LNHNV and YYDKDF (reference sequence). The CDR3 DNA sequence: TGTGCCACCAGCAGAGATCTAGGGAGGGGGCGCCCAGAGACCCAGTACTTC. Its translation: CATSRDLGRGRPETQYF.

The chain recombines TRBV11-3 with TRBJ2-1; 8 bases agree with TRBD1. The V segment lost 3 bases and the J segment 0 bases; nucleotides outside the gene matches: 1. The CDR3 runs 15 residues. CDR1 and CDR2 (germline): SGHNT, YENEEA. The CDR3 spells CASSFGQGSYNEQFF. In nucleotides, the CDR3 is TGTGCCAGCAGCTTTGGACAGGGCTCCTACAATGAGCAGTTCTTC.

This clonotype showed up just a few times. This chain joins TRBV4-2 and TRBJ2-1, with D possibly matching TRBD2 (5 bases). The germline CDR1 and CDR2 sequences are LGHNA and YNFKEQ. The CDR3 has 14 residues. V lost 4 bases and J 2 bases, leaving 9 bases between the germline ends. CDR3 bases: TGTGCCAGCAGCCTAGCGCGCGCCTACAATGAGCAGTTCTTC. It specifies CASSLARAYNEQFF.

This clonotype has more than one count but fewer than ten. The genes are TRBV3-1 and TRBJ1-4; 9 nucleotides agree with TRBD1. CDR3 length: 15 residues. Trimming cost V 3 bases and J 6 bases; bases outside gene matches: 5. Germline loops: CDR1 LGHDT, CDR2 YNNKEL (reference sequence). The CDR3 sequence is CASSHTGGAYEKLFF. CDR3 nucleotides: TGTGCCAGCAGCCACACAGGGGGCGCTTATGAAAAACTGTTTTTT.

This clonotype occurred many times. V is TRBV5-1 and J is TRBJ2-7; D uncertain. The CDR3 runs 15 residues. V was trimmed by 0 bases and J by 3 bases, leaving 13 bases between them. The germline CDR1 and CDR2 sequences are SGHRS and YFSETQ. This CDR3 is CASSLVGNVLYEQYF. CDR3 nucleotides: TGCGCCAGCAGCTTGGTGGGGAACGTGCTCTACGAGCAGTACTTC.

This clonotype turned up a few times. J is TRBJ1-1 and V is TRBV12-3 or TRBV12-4, with a weak D call TRBD1 (5 bases). The CDR3 totals 13 residues. Trimming removed 6 bases from V and 1 base from J, with 9 bases in between. CDR3 residues: CASSIRENTEAFF. CDR3 DNA: TGTGCCAGCAGCATCAGGGAGAACACTGAAGCTTTCTTT.

This clonotype has just a few counts. J is TRBJ2-1 and V is TRBV11-2; 11 positions agree with TRBD2. V shed 1 base and J 4 bases; nucleotides not matched to a gene: 9. Germline loops: CDR1 SGHAT, CDR2 FQNNGV. The CDR3 has 18 amino acids. The CDR3: CASSLGKLAGVVYNEQFF. In DNA, the CDR3 is TGTGCCAGCAGCTTAGGCAAACTAGCGGGAGTGGTTTACAATGAGCAGTTCTTC.

The chain links TRBV20-1 to TRBJ2-5, with unresolved D. Between the trimmed V and J ends, which lost 0 bases and 7 bases, there was a span of 18 bases. Germline CDR1 and CDR2: DFQATT and SNEGSKA (reference sequence). This CDR3 spans 15 amino acids. CDR3 in amino acids: CSARDITDPSGTQYF. CDR3 DNA: TGCAGTGCTAGAGATATTACAGACCCCTCGGGGACCCAGTACTTC.

The J gene is TRBJ1-3, the V gene TRBV19; no reliable D call. Trimming pared 6 bases from V and 4 bases from J, leaving 22 bases between. Germline V gene lookup returns CDR1 LNHDA and CDR2 SQIVND (reference sequence). There are 17 residues in the CDR3. CDR3 sequence reads: CASRPNGWALQGNTIYF. The CDR3 DNA follows: TGTGCCAGTAGGCCGAACGGTTGGGCCTTACAGGGAAACACCATATATTTT.

The genes are TRBV5-1 and TRBJ2-7; TRBD2 agrees at 9 bases. This CDR3 has 15 residues. Trimming removed 4 bases from V and 2 bases from J; junction bases left unmatched: 7. The V gene's germline CDR1 is SGHRS and CDR2 YFSETQ. The CDR3 spells CASSLLLAGTYEQYF. In nucleotides, the CDR3 is TGCGCCAGCAGCCTTTTACTAGCGGGTACCTACGAGCAGTACTTC.

The chain combines TRBV20-1 with TRBJ2-7, with 14 bases aligning to TRBD2. This CDR3 region has 20 residues. The trim removed 2 bases at V and 0 bases at J, leaving 15 bases unmatched. Germline V gene sequence: CDR1 DFQATT, CDR2 SNEGSKA (reference sequence). CDR3 sequence (DNA): TGCAGTGCTAGAATGGACAGGCCGACTAGCGGGAGGGCCCCCTCCTACGAGCAGTACTTC. It codes for CSARMDRPTSGRAPSYEQYF.

This clonotype was recorded a few times. V and J are TRBV20-1 and TRBJ2-3, with D possibly being TRBD1 (5 bases). CDR1 DFQATT and CDR2 SNEGSKA come from the germline V gene (reference sequence). The CDR3 is 15 residues long. The V gene lost 8 bases and the J gene lost 5 bases, with 23 bases spanning the gap. The CDR3 nucleotides read TGCAGTCCAGTTCTGGACACTCGAGGCGGAGATACGCAGTATTTT. Translating gives CSPVLDTRGGDTQYF.

V usage is TRBV20-1 and J usage is TRBJ2-5; 8 positions agree with TRBD1. This CDR3 has 13 amino acids. J was trimmed by 4 bases and V by 3 bases; bases with no gene match: 4. CDR1 and CDR2 (germline): DFQATT, SNEGSKA (reference sequence). CDR3 in DNA: TGCAGTGCTAGGGGCAGGGGGCGAGAGACCCAGTACTTC. Translation: CSARGRGRETQYF.

This chain uses TRBV7-2 with TRBJ2-3; D possibly corresponds to TRBD2 (5 bases). The germline V and J ends were trimmed by 5 bases and 2 bases, with 14 bases remaining between them. CDR1 is SGHTA and CDR2 is FQGNSA in the germline V gene. This CDR3 is built from 15 residues. The CDR3 DNA is TGTGCCAGCAGCCGCCGGAGGTCCTTCACAGATACGCAGTATTTT. It translates to CASSRRRSFTDTQYF.

The chain is built from TRBV27 and TRBJ2-7, with D uncertain. Trimming removed 5 bases at V and 2 bases at J, with 10 bases between. Germline V gene data show CDR1 as MNHEY and CDR2 as SMNVEV (reference sequence). The CDR3 consists of 13 residues. Written as DNA, the CDR3 is TGTGCCAGCAGTAAGACTGTACCCTACGAGCAGTACTTC. This encodes CASSKTVPYEQYF.

This clonotype has a handful of counts. The chain carries TRBV6-2 or TRBV6-3 and TRBJ2-7; TRBD2 agrees at 9 bases. J lost 3 bases, V lost 8 bases, and 8 bases had no gene match. Germline CDR1 MNHEY, CDR2 SVGEGT. The CDR3 sequence is 14 residues long. The CDR3 loop is CASAQGLALYEQYF. The CDR3 region has the DNA TGTGCCAGCGCCCAAGGACTAGCGCTCTACGAGCAGTACTTC.

The V gene is TRBV11-2, the J gene TRBJ2-7, with TRBD1 as a possible D gene (5 bases). The CDR3 extends over 16 amino acids. Germline V gene data show CDR1 as SGHAT and CDR2 as FQNNGV. V was shortened by 1 base and J by 3 bases, with 16 bases between the two germline ends. CDR3 sequence: CASSLGSSGAIYEQYF. DNA for the CDR3: TGTGCCAGCAGCTTAGGGTCTAGTGGGGCCATCTACGAGCAGTACTTC.

This clonotype was observed at least ten times. The chain carries TRBV28 and TRBJ1-1; D uncertain. The CDR3 has 14 residues. V dropped 6 bases and J dropped 1 base, with 12 bases sitting between them. Looked up from germline, CDR1 is MDHEN and CDR2 is SYDVKM. CDR3 sequence: CASSRPSTNTEAFF. The CDR3 DNA reads TGTGCCAGCAGCCGACCTAGTACGAACACTGAAGCTTTCTTT. The variable domain in full, with the rest retrieved from reference TRBV28 and TRBJ1-1, is DVKVTQSSRYLVKRTGEKVFLECVQDMDHENMFWYRQDPGLGLRLIYFSYDVKMKEKGDIPEGYSVSREKKERFSLILESASTNQTSMYLCASSRPSTNTEAFFGQGTRLTVV.

This clonotype was detected many times. The chain combines TRBV5-1 with TRBJ2-7, with D perhaps TRBD2 (6 bases). The CDR3 extends over 15 amino acids. Trimming took 1 base from V and 6 from J, leaving 17 bases between them. In germline, CDR1 is SGHRS, CDR2 YFSETQ. CDR3 nucleotides: TGCGCCAGCAGCTTGTTGGAGGGTACGGTTCGCGAGCAGTACTTC. Its translation is CASSLLEGTVREQYF.

This clonotype has a handful of counts. V gene TRBV5-6 combines with J gene TRBJ2-2; TRBD2 agrees at 8 bases. V was pared by 6 bases and J by 2 bases, with 6 bases of the junction left unmatched. Germline V CDR1 and CDR2: SGHDT, YYEEEE. The CDR3 is 15 residues long. This CDR3 reads CASTTGGINTGELFF. The CDR3 nucleotides read TGTGCCAGCACCACGGGGGGGATTAACACCGGGGAGCTGTTTTTT.

This clonotype has at least ten counts. J is TRBJ1-4 and V is TRBV4-1, with D possibly being TRBD1 (5 bases). Trimming shortened V by 0 bases and J by 7 bases, and 15 bases separated the two germline ends. The CDR3 is 16 residues long. Germline V gene sequence: CDR1 MGHRA, CDR2 YSYEKL. The CDR3 bases are TGCGCCAGCAGCCAAGATTATGGCAGGGCGGGTGAAAAACTGTTTTTT. It specifies CASSQDYGRAGEKLFF.

This clonotype occurred many times. The chain links TRBV19 to TRBJ2-1; TRBD2 aligns across 9 bases. The CDR3 runs to 15 residues. Germline loops: CDR1 LNHDA, CDR2 SQIVND (reference sequence). V was pared by 6 bases and J by 5 bases, with 8 bases of the junction left unmatched. The CDR3 here is CASSVREGRDNEQFF. The CDR3 DNA follows: TGTGCCAGTAGCGTGCGGGAGGGCCGGGACAATGAGCAGTTCTTC.